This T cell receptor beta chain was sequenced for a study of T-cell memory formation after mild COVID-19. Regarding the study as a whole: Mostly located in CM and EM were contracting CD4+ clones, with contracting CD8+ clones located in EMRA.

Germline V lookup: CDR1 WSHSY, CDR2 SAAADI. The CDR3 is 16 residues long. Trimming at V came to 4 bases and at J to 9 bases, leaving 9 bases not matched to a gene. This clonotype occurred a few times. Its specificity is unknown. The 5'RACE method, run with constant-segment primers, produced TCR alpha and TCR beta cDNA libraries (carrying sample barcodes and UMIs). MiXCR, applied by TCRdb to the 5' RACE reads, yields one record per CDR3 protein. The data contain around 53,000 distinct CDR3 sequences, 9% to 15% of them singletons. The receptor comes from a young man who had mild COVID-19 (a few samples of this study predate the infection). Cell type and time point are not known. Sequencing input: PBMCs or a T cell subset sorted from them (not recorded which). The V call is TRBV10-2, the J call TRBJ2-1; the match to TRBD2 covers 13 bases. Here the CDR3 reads CASSGPLAGGPPEQFF. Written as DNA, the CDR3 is TGCGCCAGCAGTGGGCCACTAGCGGGGGGGCCCCCTGAGCAGTTCTTC.